The T cell receptor (beta chain) described here comes from a study of cytomegalovirus exposure and HLA in healthy donors. The CDR3 spans 20 residues. Trimming left V 0 bases short and J 0 bases short, with 18 bases between. The V gene's germline CDR1 is MGHRA and CDR2 YSYEKL. Study-level findings and limits: Most of the TCR beta V segments (in an earlier analysis) were productive either about 90% or about 30% of the time.

The count of this clone is one. Its antigen is undetermined. PCR amplification relied on 60 Vbeta primers (plus 13 Jbeta primers). Some clones are missing from TCRdb's copy, which holds only in-frame ones; the method was immunoSEQ multiplex PCR. The table records around 150,000 clones, less than 85% of them present only once. Sample: PBMCs. The sequence was collected from a man aged 40-55 years in good health and CMV-seronegative. The gene calls are TRBV4-1 and TRBJ2-6; TRBD2 is a possible D gene (5 bases). CDR3 sequence reads: CASSQEPSHRASSGANVLTF. Here the CDR3 DNA reads TGCGCCAGCAGCCAAGAACCTAGCCACAGAGCTTCCTCTGGGGCCAACGTCCTGACTTTC.